This note documents a single TCR beta chain sequence. Its matching antigen is unknown. CDR1 ENHRY and CDR2 SYGVKD come from the germline V gene. V was trimmed by 4 bases and J by 2 bases, leaving 12 bases between them. The CDR3 is 16 residues long. This entry is derived from a study of cytomegalovirus exposure and HLA in healthy donors. Study findings and constraints: Many donors shared some public TCRs, even though most TCR sequences were rare. A further, later analysis showed that HLA-associated TCR beta chains (compared with equally common others) were more clonally expanded. V- and J-gene trimming in TCR beta was tied to a missense DCLRE1C variant by an analysis performed later.

PCR used 60 Vbeta primers and 13 Jbeta primers. Authors' processing steps: Roughly 10 million shared chains were among around 80 million unique TCR beta chains counted in a later analysis. TCRdb's copy holds only in-frame clones and misses some; the assay was immunoSEQ multiplex PCR. Clone size and the V and J calls come from that table; the DNA yielded D and trimming. The top ten clones hold approximately 4% of a sample with approximately 140,000 clones, 76% of them seen once. The sequence was obtained from a man aged 18 to 30 in good health and CMV-seronegative. This chain uses TRBV10-3 with TRBJ2-6; a possible D gene is TRBD2 (7 bases). Sample: PBMCs. CDR3 sequence (DNA): TGTGCCATCAGTGTCGGGGGGCTCACTGGGGCCAACGTCCTGACTTTC. It translates to CAISVGGLTGANVLTF.